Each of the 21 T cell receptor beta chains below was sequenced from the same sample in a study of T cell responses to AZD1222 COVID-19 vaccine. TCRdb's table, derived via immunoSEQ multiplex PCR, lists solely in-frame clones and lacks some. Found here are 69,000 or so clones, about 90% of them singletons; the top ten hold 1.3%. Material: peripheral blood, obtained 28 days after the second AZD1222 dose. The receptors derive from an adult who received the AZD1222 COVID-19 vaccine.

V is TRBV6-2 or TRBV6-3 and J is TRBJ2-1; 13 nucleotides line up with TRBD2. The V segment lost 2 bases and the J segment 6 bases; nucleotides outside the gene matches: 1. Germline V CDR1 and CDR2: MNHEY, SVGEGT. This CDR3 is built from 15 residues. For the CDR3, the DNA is TGTGCCAGCAGTTACGGACTAGCGGGGGCCAATGAGCAGTTCTTC. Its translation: CASSYGLAGANEQFF.

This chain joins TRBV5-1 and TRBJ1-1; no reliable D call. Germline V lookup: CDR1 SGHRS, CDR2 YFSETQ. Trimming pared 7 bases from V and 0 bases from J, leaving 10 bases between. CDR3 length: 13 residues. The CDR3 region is CASRTAVNTEAFF. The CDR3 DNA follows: TGCGCCAGCCGGACGGCGGTGAACACTGAAGCTTTCTTT.

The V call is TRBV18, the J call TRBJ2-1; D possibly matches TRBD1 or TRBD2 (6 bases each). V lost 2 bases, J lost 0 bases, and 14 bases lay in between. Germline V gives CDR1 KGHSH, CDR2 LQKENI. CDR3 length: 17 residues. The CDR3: CASSPGGQGGSYNEQFF. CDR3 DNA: TGTGCCAGCTCACCAGGGGGGCAGGGAGGCTCCTACAATGAGCAGTTCTTC.

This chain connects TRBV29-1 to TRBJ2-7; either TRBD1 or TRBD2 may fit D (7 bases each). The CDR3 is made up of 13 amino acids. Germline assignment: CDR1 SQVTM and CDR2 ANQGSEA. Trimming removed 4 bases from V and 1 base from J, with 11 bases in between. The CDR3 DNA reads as TGCAGCGTTGGGGGGGGACAGTCCTACGAGCAGTACTTC. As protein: CSVGGGQSYEQYF.

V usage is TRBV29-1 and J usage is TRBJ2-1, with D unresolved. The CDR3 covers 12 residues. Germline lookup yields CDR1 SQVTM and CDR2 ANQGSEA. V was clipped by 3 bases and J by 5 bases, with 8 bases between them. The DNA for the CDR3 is TGCAGCGTTGATAAACGGAACAATGAGCAGTTCTTC. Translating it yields CSVDKRNNEQFF.

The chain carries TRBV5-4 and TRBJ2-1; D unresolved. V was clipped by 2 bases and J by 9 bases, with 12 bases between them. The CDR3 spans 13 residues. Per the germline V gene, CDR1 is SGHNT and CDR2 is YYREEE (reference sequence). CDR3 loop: CASSFGPISEQFF. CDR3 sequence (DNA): TGTGCCAGCAGCTTCGGACCGATCAGTGAGCAGTTCTTC.

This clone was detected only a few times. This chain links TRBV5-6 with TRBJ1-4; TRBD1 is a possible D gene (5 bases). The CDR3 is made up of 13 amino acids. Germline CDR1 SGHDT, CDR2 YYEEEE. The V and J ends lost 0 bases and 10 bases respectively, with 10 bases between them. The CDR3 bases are TGTGCCAGCAGCTTGGTGGGTCAGGGAAAACTGTTTTTT. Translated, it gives CASSLVGQGKLFF.

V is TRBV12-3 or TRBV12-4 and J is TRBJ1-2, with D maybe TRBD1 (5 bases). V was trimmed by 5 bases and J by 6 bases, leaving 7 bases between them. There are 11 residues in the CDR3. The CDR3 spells CASSSRDGYTF. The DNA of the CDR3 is TGTGCCAGCAGTAGCAGGGATGGCTACACCTTC.

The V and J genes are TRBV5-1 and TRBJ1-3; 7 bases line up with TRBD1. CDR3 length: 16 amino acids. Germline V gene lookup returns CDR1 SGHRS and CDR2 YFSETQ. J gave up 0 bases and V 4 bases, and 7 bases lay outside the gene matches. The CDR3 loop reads CASSPRQGSSGNTIYF. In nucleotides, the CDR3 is TGCGCCAGCAGCCCGCGACAGGGAAGCTCTGGAAACACCATATATTTT.

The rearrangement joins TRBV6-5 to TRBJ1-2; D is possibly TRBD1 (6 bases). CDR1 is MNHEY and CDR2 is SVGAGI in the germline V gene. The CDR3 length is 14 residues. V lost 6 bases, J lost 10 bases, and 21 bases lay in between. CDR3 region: CASRSPGHYVDYTF. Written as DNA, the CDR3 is TGTGCCAGCAGGTCCCCGGGACACTATGTCGACTACACCTTC.

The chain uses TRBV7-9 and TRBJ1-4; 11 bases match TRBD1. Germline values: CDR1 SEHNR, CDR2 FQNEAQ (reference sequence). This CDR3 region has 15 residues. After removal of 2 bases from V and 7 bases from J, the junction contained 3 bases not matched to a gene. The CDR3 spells CASSLTGTGGEKLFF. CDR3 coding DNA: TGTGCCAGCAGCTTAACCGGGACAGGGGGTGAAAAACTGTTTTTT.

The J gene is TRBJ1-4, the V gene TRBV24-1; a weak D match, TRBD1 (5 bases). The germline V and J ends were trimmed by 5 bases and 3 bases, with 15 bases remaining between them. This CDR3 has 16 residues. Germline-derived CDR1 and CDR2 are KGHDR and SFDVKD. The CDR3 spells CATSVTPTGPNEKLFF. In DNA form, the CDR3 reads TGTGCCACCAGTGTCACTCCAACAGGTCCTAATGAAAAACTGTTTTTT.

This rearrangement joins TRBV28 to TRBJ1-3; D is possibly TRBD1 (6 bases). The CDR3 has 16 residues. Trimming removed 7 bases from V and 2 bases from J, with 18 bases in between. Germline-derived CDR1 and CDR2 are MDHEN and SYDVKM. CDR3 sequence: CASITHGEGAGNTIYF. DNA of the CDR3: TGTGCCAGCATCACCCACGGCGAGGGGGCTGGAAACACCATATATTTT.

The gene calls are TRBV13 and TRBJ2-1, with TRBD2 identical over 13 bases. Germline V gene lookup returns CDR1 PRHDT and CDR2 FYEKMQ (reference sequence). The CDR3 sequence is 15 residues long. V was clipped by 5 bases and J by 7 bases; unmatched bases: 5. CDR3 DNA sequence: TGTGCCAGCAGCACAAGGACTAGCGGGAGTAATGAGCAGTTCTTC. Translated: CASSTRTSGSNEQFF.

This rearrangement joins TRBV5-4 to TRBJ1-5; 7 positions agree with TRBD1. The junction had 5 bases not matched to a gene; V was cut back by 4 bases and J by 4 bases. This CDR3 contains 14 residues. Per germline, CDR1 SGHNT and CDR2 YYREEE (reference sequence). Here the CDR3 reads CASSIQGWNQPQHF. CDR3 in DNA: TGTGCCAGCAGCATACAGGGGTGGAATCAGCCCCAGCATTTT.

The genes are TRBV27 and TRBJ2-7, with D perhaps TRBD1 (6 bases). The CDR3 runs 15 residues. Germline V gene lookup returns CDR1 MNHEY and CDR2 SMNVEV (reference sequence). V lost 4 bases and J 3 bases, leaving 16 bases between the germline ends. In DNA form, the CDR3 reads TGTGCCAGCAGTTCTCCAGGGACATGGCACTACGAGCAGTACTTC. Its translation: CASSSPGTWHYEQYF.

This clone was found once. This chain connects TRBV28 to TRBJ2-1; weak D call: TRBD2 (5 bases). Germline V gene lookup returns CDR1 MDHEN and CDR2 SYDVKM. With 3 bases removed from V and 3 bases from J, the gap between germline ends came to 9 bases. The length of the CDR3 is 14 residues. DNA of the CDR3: TGTGCCAGCAGTTTTGTGGGAGACTACAATGAGCAGTTCTTC. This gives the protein CASSFVGDYNEQFF.

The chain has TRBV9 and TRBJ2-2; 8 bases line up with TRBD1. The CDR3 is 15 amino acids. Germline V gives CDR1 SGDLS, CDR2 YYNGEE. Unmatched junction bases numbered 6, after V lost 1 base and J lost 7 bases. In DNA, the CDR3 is TGTGCCAGCAGCGTATTACAGGGGGGAAACGGGGAGCTGTTTTTT. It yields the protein CASSVLQGGNGELFF.

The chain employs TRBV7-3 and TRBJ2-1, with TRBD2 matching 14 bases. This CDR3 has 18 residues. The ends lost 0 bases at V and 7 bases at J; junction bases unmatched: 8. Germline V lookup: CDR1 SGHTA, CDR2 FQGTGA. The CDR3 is CASSLTPPGTSGSNEQFF. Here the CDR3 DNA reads TGTGCCAGCAGCTTAACCCCCCCCGGGACTAGCGGGAGTAATGAGCAGTTCTTC. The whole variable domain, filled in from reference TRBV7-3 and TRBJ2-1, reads GAGVSQTPSNKVTEKGKYVELRCDPISGHTALYWYRQSLGQGPEFLIYFQGTGAADDSGLPNDRFFAVRPEGSVSTLKIQRTERGDSAVYLCASSLTPPGTSGSNEQFFGPGTRLTVL.

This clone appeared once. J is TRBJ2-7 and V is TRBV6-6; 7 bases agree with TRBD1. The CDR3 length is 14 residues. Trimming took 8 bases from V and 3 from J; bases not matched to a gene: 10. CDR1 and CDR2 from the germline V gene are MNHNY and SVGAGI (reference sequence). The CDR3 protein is CASRRQTGSYEQYF. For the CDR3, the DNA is TGTGCCAGCCGCCGACAGACAGGGAGCTACGAGCAGTACTTC.

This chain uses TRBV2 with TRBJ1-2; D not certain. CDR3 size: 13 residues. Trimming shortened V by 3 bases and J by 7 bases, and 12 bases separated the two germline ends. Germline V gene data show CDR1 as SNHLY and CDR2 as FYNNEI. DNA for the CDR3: TGTGCCAGCAGTGAGGACCAACCTGGTGGCTACACCTTC. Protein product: CASSEDQPGGYTF.